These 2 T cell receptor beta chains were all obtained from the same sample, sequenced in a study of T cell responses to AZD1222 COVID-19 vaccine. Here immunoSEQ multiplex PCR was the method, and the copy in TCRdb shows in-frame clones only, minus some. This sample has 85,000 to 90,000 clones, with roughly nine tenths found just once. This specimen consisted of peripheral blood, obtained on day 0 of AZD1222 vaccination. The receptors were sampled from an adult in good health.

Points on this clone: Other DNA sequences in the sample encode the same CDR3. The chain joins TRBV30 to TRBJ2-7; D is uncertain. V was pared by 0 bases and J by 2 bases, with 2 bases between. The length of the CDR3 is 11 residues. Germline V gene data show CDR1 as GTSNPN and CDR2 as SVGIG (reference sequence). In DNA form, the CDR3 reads TGTGCCTGGAGTGTGACCTACGAGCAGTACTTC. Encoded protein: CAWSVTYEQYF. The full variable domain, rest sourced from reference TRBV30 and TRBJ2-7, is SQTIHQWPATLVQPVGSPLSLECTVEGTSNPNLYWYRQAAGRGLQLLFYSVGIGQISSEVPQNLSASRPQDRQFILSSKKLLLSDSGFYLCAWSVTYEQYFGPGTRLTVT.

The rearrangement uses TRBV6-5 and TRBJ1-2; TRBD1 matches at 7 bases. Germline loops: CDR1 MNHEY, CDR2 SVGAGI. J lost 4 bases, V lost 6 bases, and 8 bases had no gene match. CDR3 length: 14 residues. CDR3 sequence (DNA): TGTGCCAGCAGCCTGGACAGGACTTCCTATGGCTACACCTTC. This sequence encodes CASSLDRTSYGYTF.